These T cell receptor beta chains were read from a single sample in a study of Graves' ophthalmopathy and Graves' hyperthyroidism. In TCRdb, the multiplex PCR reads were re-called with MiXCR into one record per CDR3 protein. The sample has about 400,000 distinct CDR3 sequences, approximately 15% seen once. Sequencing used peripheral blood. The origin of the receptors is a woman aged 18 to 35 with stable Graves' hyperthyroidism. Each CDR3 is given with its conserved first and last residue. D genes are given only for firm matches. Part of the rows lack a size; the others show once, few, many or a class for expanded clones.

clone size	V gene	J gene	D gene	CDR3 protein	CDR3 DNA
many	TRBV2	TRBJ2-2	-	CASSEGGVMNTGELFF	TGTGCCAGCAGTGAAGGCGGGGTCATGAACACCGGGGAGCTGTTTTTT
-	TRBV29-1	TRBJ2-2	TRBD1	CSVSEGQGYTGELFF	TGCAGCGTCTCCGAGGGACAGGGGTACACCGGGGAGCTGTTTTTT
many	TRBV12-3/TRBV12-4	TRBJ2-7	TRBD2	CASSPGTSVRSYEQYF	TGTGCCAGCAGTCCCGGGACTAGCGTTCGCTCCTACGAGCAGTACTTC
many	TRBV11-2	TRBJ2-7	-	CASSSLGAYYEQYF	TGTGCCAGCAGCTCTCTCGGGGCTTACTACGAGCAGTACTTC
-	TRBV7-9	TRBJ2-4	-	CASSLEEGGRGNIQYF	TGTGCCAGCAGCTTAGAGGAGGGAGGCCGAGGGAACATTCAGTACTTC
many	TRBV2	TRBJ2-7	-	CASSENGVPSYEQYF	TGTGCCAGCAGTGAAAACGGGGTACCCTCCTACGAGCAGTACTTC
-	TRBV5-5	TRBJ2-5	-	CASSLDPRMEKETQYF	TGTGCCAGCAGCTTGGACCCGAGGATGGAGAAAGAGACCCAGTACTTC
few	TRBV4-1	TRBJ1-2	-	CASSHGDKNYGYTF	TGCGCCAGCAGCCATGGGGACAAGAACTATGGCTACACCTTT
many	TRBV28	TRBJ2-4	-	CASSSNRLDRLLAKNIQYF	TGTGCCAGTTCATCCAACCGACTGGACAGACTTTTAGCCAAAAACATTCAGTACTTC
many	TRBV7-3	TRBJ2-7	TRBD1	CASSTDRGWEQYF	TGTGCCAGCAGCACTGACAGGGGATGGGAGCAGTACTTC
many	TRBV4-2	TRBJ2-7	-	CASSQDLTKNYEQYF	TGTGCCAGCAGCCAAGATCTTACTAAAAACTACGAGCAGTACTTC
many	TRBV7-8	TRBJ1-2	-	CASSSRGLNYGYTF	TGTGCCAGCAGCTCCCGGGGACTGAACTATGGCTACACCTTC
-	TRBV19	TRBJ2-2	TRBD1	CASSIGDRGNTGELFF	TGTGCCAGTAGTATTGGGGACAGGGGGAACACCGGGGAGCTGTTTTTT
many	TRBV6-1	TRBJ2-7	-	CASSASLISYEQYF	TGTGCCAGCAGTGCCTCTCTGATTTCCTACGAGCAGTACTTC
many	TRBV5-1	TRBJ1-2	-	CASSLEGTNYGYTF	TGCGCCAGCAGCTTGGAGGGTACTAACTATGGCTACACCTTC